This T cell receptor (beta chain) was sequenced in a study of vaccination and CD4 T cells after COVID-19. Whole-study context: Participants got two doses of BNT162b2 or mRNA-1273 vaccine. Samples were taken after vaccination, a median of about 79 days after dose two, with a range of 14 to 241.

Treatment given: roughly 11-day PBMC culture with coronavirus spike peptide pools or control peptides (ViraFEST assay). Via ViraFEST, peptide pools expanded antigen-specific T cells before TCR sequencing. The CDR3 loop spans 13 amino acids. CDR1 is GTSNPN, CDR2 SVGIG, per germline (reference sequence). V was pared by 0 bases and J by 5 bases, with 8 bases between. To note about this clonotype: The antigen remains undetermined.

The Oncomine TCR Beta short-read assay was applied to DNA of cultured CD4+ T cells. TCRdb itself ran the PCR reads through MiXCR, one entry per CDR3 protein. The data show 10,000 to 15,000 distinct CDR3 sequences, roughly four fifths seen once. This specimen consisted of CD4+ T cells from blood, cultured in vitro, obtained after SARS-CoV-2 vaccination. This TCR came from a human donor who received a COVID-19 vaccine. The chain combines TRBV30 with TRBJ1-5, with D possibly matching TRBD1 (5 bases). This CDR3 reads CAWSVRGDQPQHF. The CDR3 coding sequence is TGTGCCTGGAGTGTTCGGGGGGATCAGCCCCAGCATTTT.